These 22 T cell receptor beta chains were all obtained from the same sample, sequenced in a study of blood T cells in healthy people across ages. The second PCR ran roughly 7 to 11 cycles with a sample-barcoded 5' primer and J-beta primers. Using its own MiXCR run on the 5' RACE reads, TCRdb lists one record per CDR3 protein. The sample records roughly 2 million distinct CDR3 sequences, just under 50% being singletons. Sequenced material: blood. These receptors all stem from a woman aged 40 to 49 in good health.

This clonotype was observed a handful of times. The V call is TRBV9, the J call TRBJ2-4, with TRBD2 matching 14 bases. With 0 bases clipped from V and 0 bases from J, the junction kept 5 bases outside the gene matches. Germline V gives CDR1 SGDLS, CDR2 YYNGEE. The CDR3 is 19 amino acids. CDR3 protein: CASSVGGLAGGLAKNIQYF. The CDR3 DNA reads TGTGCCAGCAGCGTAGGCGGACTAGCGGGGGGACTAGCCAAAAACATTCAGTACTTC.

The rearrangement joins TRBV7-9 to TRBJ1-6; perhaps TRBD1 as D (5 bases). Trimming took off 5 bases at V and 13 bases at J, with 18 bases between the two ends. Germline V CDR1 and CDR2: SEHNR, FQNEAQ (reference sequence). This CDR3 comprises 14 residues. The DNA of the CDR3 is TGTGCCAGCAGCCCCCAGGGACGGACCGGCCCCCTCCACTTT. Protein product: CASSPQGRTGPLHF. The whole variable domain, filled in from reference TRBV7-9 and TRBJ1-6, reads DTGVSQNPRHKITKRGQNVTFRCDPISEHNRLYWYRQTLGQGPEFLTYFQNEAQLEKSRLLSDRFSAERPKGSFSTLEIQRTEQGDSAMYLCASSPQGRTGPLHFGNGTRLTVT.

This clonotype was observed a handful of times. The J gene is TRBJ2-1, the V gene TRBV6-5; 11 bases line up with TRBD2. After removal of 4 bases from V and 7 bases from J, the junction contained 6 bases not matched to a gene. From germline, CDR1 is MNHEY and CDR2 SVGAGI. There are 15 residues in the CDR3. The CDR3, as DNA: TGTGCCAGCAGTTCCACTAGCGGGGGTACTAATGAGCAGTTCTTC. Amino acid sequence: CASSSTSGGTNEQFF.

The chain combines TRBV27 with TRBJ2-4; D is possibly TRBD2 (6 bases). The tail of the sequence fits TRBJ2-7 better, so the J call may be wrong. From germline, CDR1 is MNHEY and CDR2 SMNVEV (reference sequence). This CDR3 has 14 residues. The CDR3: CASRRSGGLYEQYF. Written as DNA, the CDR3 is TGTGCCAGCAGAAGGAGTGGAGGGCTCTACGAGCAGTACTTC.

The chain carries TRBV20-1 and TRBJ2-1, with D possibly TRBD2 on 5 matching bases. Germline CDR1 is DFQATT and CDR2 is SNEGSKA (reference sequence). This CDR3 spans 11 amino acids. V was cut by 5 bases and J by 8 bases, with 10 bases left in between. The CDR3 here is CSAPVRDEQFF. The CDR3 DNA follows: TGCAGTGCTCCGGTGAGGGATGAGCAGTTCTTC.

The V gene is TRBV11-2, the J gene TRBJ2-5; 7 bases line up with TRBD1. The germline V gene has CDR1 SGHAT and CDR2 FQNNGV. CDR3 length: 16 amino acids. Germline trimming cut 1 base from V and 4 bases from J; bases unmatched to any gene: 9. This CDR3 is CASSLVSQGVGETQYF. CDR3 coding DNA: TGTGCCAGCAGCTTAGTTAGTCAGGGGGTAGGAGAGACCCAGTACTTC.

The CDR3 here is CASARAGANEQYF. The CDR3 DNA sequence: TGTGCCAGCGCCCGGGCAGGGGCCAACGAGCAGTACTTC. This chain joins TRBV3-1 and TRBJ2-4; maybe TRBD1 (6 bases). The end of the DNA aligns better with TRBJ2-7, so the J call may be wrong. There are 13 residues in the CDR3. From germline, CDR1 is LGHDT and CDR2 YNNKEL (reference sequence).

The chain links TRBV29-1 to TRBJ1-2; perhaps TRBD1 as D (5 bases). V was clipped by 3 bases and J by 10 bases, with 18 bases between them. This CDR3 contains 13 residues. Germline V gene data show CDR1 as SQVTM and CDR2 as ANQGSEA. CDR3: CSVEGVDSVSYTF. The CDR3 DNA follows: TGCAGCGTTGAGGGGGTGGACTCGGTTTCCTACACCTTC. Complete variable domain (other parts from reference TRBV29-1 and TRBJ1-2): SAVISQKPSRDICQRGTSLTIQCQVDSQVTMMFWYRQQPGQSLTLIATANQGSEATYESGFVIDKFPISRPNLTFSTLTVSNMSPEDSSIYLCSVEGVDSVSYTFGSGTRLTVV.

Only a few counts were recorded for this clonotype. The chain employs TRBV15 and TRBJ2-1, with 9 nucleotides matching TRBD1. The CDR3 consists of 18 residues. Germline values: CDR1 LNHNV, CDR2 YYDKDF (reference sequence). The V gene end was trimmed by 3 bases and the J gene end by 7 bases; junction bases not matched to a gene: 16. This chain's CDR3 is CATSRDSTGTGYLNEQFF. The DNA of the CDR3 is TGTGCCACCAGCAGGGATTCCACCGGGACAGGGTATTTAAATGAGCAGTTCTTC.

V gene TRBV20-1 combines with J gene TRBJ2-7; D is tentatively TRBD1 or TRBD2 (5 bases each). The CDR3 loop spans 12 amino acids. V was trimmed by 3 bases and J by 5 bases, leaving 11 bases between them. Germline CDR1 reads DFQATT; CDR2 reads SNEGSKA (reference sequence). The CDR3 nucleotides are TGCAGTGCTAGGAGGGGAGCCAACGAGCAGTACTTC. Its protein product is CSARRGANEQYF.

The chain recombines TRBV28 with TRBJ2-5; 10 nucleotides line up with TRBD2. Germline values: CDR1 MDHEN, CDR2 SYDVKM. With V trimmed by 5 bases and J by 2 bases, 5 bases remained unmatched. This CDR3 comprises 15 residues. For the CDR3, the DNA is TGTGCCAGCAGTCCGCTAGCGGGGGAGCAAGAGACCCAGTACTTC. The encoded protein is CASSPLAGEQETQYF.

This clonotype has more than one count but fewer than ten. A read error may produce the germline difference seen at one junction end. CDR3: CASSLAGGPQVAQYF. CDR3 in DNA: TGTGCCAGCAGTCTAGCGGGGGGGCCTCAGGTCGCGCAGTATTTT. This chain connects TRBV12-3 or TRBV12-4 to TRBJ2-3; 12 bases are shared with TRBD2. This CDR3 comprises 15 residues.

This clonotype has a handful of counts. The rearrangement uses TRBV6-2 or TRBV6-3 and TRBJ1-1; D call uncertain. Germline CDR1 MNHEY, CDR2 SVGEGT. Trimming left V 6 bases short and J 3 bases short, with 5 bases between. The CDR3 loop spans 11 amino acids. CDR3 DNA: TGTGCCAGCAGGTTCCACACTGAAGCTTTCTTT. It codes for CASRFHTEAFF.

A few counts support this clonotype. The chain links TRBV6-6 to TRBJ2-7; TRBD1 aligns across 9 bases. CDR1 and CDR2 from the germline V gene are MNHNY and SVGAGI (reference sequence). CDR3 length: 14 residues. V was pared by 6 bases and J by 7 bases, with 10 bases of the junction left unmatched. CDR3 sequence (DNA): TGTGCCAGCAGCTTGAAACCGGGACAGGGAGAGCAGTACTTC. Residues: CASSLKPGQGEQYF.

The chain combines TRBV14 with TRBJ1-2, with TRBD1 as a possible D gene (5 bases). CDR3 size: 14 residues. Trimming shortened V by 3 bases and J by 3 bases, and 11 bases separated the two germline ends. Germline values: CDR1 SGHDN, CDR2 FVKESK. The CDR3 loop reads CASSQGGRYYGYTF. CDR3 nucleotides: TGTGCCAGCAGCCAGGGGGGACGGTACTATGGCTACACCTTC.

This clonotype showed up just a few times. The rearrangement joins TRBV12-3 or TRBV12-4 to TRBJ2-7; 9 nucleotides line up with TRBD1. CDR3 length: 15 amino acids. The ends lost 8 bases at V and 3 bases at J; junction bases unmatched: 11. The CDR3: CASWEGQGGIYEQYF. Written as DNA, the CDR3 is TGTGCCAGCTGGGAGGGACAGGGTGGAATCTACGAGCAGTACTTC.

The genes are TRBV27 and TRBJ2-1; 8 bases are a match to TRBD1. Germline loops: CDR1 MNHEY, CDR2 SMNVEV (reference sequence). V lost 3 bases to trimming and J lost 4 bases; unmatched junction nucleotides: 8. CDR3 size: 16 residues. Here the CDR3 DNA reads TGTGCCAGCAGTTTGTCGACAGGGGCAGGGTACAATGAGCAGTTCTTC. Translated: CASSLSTGAGYNEQFF.

V usage is TRBV5-1 and J usage is TRBJ1-2; weak D call: TRBD1 (5 bases). CDR1 and CDR2 (germline): SGHRS, YFSETQ. V lost 0 bases, J lost 4 bases, and 13 bases lay in between. CDR3 length equals 15 residues. The DNA for the CDR3 is TGCGCCAGCAGCTTGGAAGCGGGGCGCTTCTATGGCTACACCTTC. This sequence encodes CASSLEAGRFYGYTF. The full variable domain, in which reference TRBV5-1 and TRBJ1-2 provide the parts outside the CDR3, is KAGVTQTPRYLIKTRGQQVTLSCSPISGHRSVSWYQQTPGQGLQFLFEYFSETQRNKGNFPGRFSGRQFSNSRSEMNVSTLELGDSALYLCASSLEAGRFYGYTFGSGTRLTVV.

This clonotype has more than one count but fewer than ten. The chain joins TRBV21-1 to TRBJ1-2. TRBV21-1 is a pseudogene locus. This CDR3 contains 13 residues. DNA of the CDR3: TGTGCCAGCAGTCAATCCCTTCGCGCGTGCTACACCTTC. It translates to CASSQSLRACYTF.

Details on this clonotype: Relative to the germline gene, one junction end is altered; a read error may explain this. This chain uses TRBV10-3 with TRBJ2-3; 7 bases align to TRBD1. Germline V CDR1 and CDR2: ENHRY, SYGVKD. The CDR3 extends over 16 amino acids. DNA of the CDR3: TGTGCCATCAGTGAGCCCGGAAGGGACAGCATAGATACGCAGTATTTT. It encodes CAISEPGRDSIDTQYF.

The chain is built from TRBV7-8 and TRBJ2-7; 10 bases line up with TRBD2. This CDR3 is 13 amino acids long. CDR1 is SGHVS and CDR2 is FQNEAQ in the germline V gene. Unmatched junction bases numbered 2, after V lost 5 bases and J lost 4 bases. The CDR3 nucleotides read TGTGCCAGCAGCGGGACTAGCGAATACGAGCAGTACTTC. Translating it yields CASSGTSEYEQYF.

This clonotype appeared once. The chain is built from TRBV9 and TRBJ1-2; D possibly corresponds to TRBD1 (5 bases). The length of the CDR3 is 16 residues. The V gene lost 3 bases and the J gene lost 4 bases, with 19 bases spanning the gap. Germline V gene sequence: CDR1 SGDLS, CDR2 YYNGEE. The CDR3 bases are TGTGCCAGCAGCGCTACCCTGACCGGGGCTTCCTATGGCTACACCTTC. This translates into CASSATLTGASYGYTF.